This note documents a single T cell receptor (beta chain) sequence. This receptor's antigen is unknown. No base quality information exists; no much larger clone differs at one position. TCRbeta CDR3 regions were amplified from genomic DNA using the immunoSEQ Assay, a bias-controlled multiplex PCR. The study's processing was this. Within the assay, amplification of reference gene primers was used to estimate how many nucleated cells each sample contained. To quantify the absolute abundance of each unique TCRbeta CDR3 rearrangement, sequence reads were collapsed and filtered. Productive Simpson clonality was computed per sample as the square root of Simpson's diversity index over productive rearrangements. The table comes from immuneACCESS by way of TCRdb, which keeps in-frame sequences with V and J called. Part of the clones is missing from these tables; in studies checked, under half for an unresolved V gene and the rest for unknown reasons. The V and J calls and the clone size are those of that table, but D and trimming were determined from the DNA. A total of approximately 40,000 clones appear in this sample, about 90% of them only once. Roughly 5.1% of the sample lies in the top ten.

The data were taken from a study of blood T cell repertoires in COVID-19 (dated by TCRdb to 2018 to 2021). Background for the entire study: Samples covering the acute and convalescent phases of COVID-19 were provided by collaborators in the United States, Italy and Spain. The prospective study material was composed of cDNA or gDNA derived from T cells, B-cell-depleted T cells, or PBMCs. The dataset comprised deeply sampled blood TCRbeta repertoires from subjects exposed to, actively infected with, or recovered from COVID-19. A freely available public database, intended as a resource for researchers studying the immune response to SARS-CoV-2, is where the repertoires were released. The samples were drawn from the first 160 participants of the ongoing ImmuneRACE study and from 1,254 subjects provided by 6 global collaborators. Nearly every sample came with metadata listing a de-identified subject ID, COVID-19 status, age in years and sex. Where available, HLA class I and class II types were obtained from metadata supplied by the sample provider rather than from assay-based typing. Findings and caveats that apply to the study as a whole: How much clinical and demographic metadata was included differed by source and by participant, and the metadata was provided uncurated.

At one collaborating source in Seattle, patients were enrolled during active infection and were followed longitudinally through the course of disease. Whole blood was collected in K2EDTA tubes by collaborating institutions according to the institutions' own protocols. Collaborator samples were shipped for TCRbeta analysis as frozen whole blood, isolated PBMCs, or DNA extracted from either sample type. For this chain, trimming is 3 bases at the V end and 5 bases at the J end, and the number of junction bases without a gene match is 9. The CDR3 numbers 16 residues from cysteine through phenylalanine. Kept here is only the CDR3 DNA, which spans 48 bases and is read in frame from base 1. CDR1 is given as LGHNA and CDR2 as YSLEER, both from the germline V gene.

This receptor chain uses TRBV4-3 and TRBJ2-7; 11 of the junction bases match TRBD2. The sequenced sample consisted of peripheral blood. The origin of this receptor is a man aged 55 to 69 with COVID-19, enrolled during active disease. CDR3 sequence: CASSHLLAGEGHEQYF. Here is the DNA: TGCGCCAGCAGCCACCTACTAGCGGGAGAAGGTCACGAGCAGTACTTC.